These 26 T cell receptor beta chains share one sample of origin, sequenced in a study of CD4 and CD8 cells across lung adenocarcinoma regions. Each CDR3 protein is one row after TCRdb ran MiXCR on the PCR reads. The sample carries about 20,000 distinct CDR3 sequences, roughly half recorded once. The specimen was CD8+ T cells from the center of a lung tumor. These receptors all stem from a female donor with lung adenocarcinoma. The CD4 and CD8 labels of this study may be unreliable.

The sample holds one count of this clonotype. The chain uses TRBV11-1 and TRBJ2-7, with 10 bases aligning to TRBD2. Germline CDR1 is SGHAT and CDR2 is FQDESV (reference sequence). CDR3 size: 14 residues. The V and J ends lost 4 bases and 6 bases, in that order; junction bases with no gene match: 6. CDR3 residues: CASSYLAGVGEQYF. The CDR3 nucleotides are TGTGCCAGCAGCTACCTAGCGGGGGTTGGCGAGCAGTACTTC.

This clonotype has more than one count but fewer than ten. V usage is TRBV4-2 and J usage is TRBJ2-3; 11 bases are shared with TRBD2. Germline V gene data show CDR1 as LGHNA and CDR2 as YNFKEQ. J gave up 4 bases and V 0 bases, and 3 bases lay outside the gene matches. This CDR3 comprises 16 residues. In nucleotides, the CDR3 is TGTGCCAGCAGCCAAGATTGGGGACTAGCGGCAGATACGCAGTATTTT. Protein: CASSQDWGLAADTQYF.

This chain connects TRBV7-2 to TRBJ2-1; 13 nucleotides line up with TRBD2. The germline V gene has CDR1 SGHTA and CDR2 FQGNSA. With 6 bases clipped from V and 13 bases from J, the junction kept 9 bases outside the gene matches. The CDR3 loop spans 14 amino acids. The CDR3 nucleotides are TGTGCCAGCAGTCCTTGGACTAGCGGGAGAGAACAGTTCTTC. It encodes CASSPWTSGREQFF.

As regards this clonotype: The germline gene is not matched at one end of the junction; a read error may be the cause. This chain uses TRBV27 with TRBJ2-3, with a weak D call TRBD2 (6 bases). Looked up from germline, CDR1 is MNHEY and CDR2 is SMNVEV (reference sequence). The CDR3 loop spans 14 amino acids. The CDR3 nucleotides read TGTGGCGGCGCGGGGCTGCGGGGCACAAACACGCAGTACTTT. This sequence encodes CGGAGLRGTNTQYF.

The rearrangement uses TRBV27 and TRBJ2-5; maybe TRBD2 (5 bases). V lost 5 bases and J 1 base, leaving 14 bases between the germline ends. The germline V gene has CDR1 MNHEY and CDR2 SMNVEV (reference sequence). This CDR3 has 15 residues. As DNA, the CDR3 is TGTGCCAGCAGTCCAAGTGGGCTAGCCCAAGAGACCCAGTACTTC. Translated: CASSPSGLAQETQYF.

This clonotype qualifies as medium-sized. The CDR3 sequence is CASRGDRNYGYTF. The CDR3, as DNA: TGTGCCAGCAGAGGGGACCGCAACTATGGCTACACCTTC. This chain uses TRBV25-1 with TRBJ1-2; weak D call: TRBD1 (5 bases). V shed 6 bases and J shed 2 bases, with 10 bases lying between them. Germline CDR1 MGHDK, CDR2 SYGVNS. The CDR3 length is 13 residues.

In DNA form, the CDR3 reads TGTGCCAGCAGTTTAGGGGGGCTGGAACAAGAGACCCAGTACTTC. Amino acids: CASSLGGLEQETQYF. V is TRBV12-3 or TRBV12-4 and J is TRBJ2-5; possibly TRBD1 for D (6 bases). The CDR3 extends over 15 amino acids. Trimming took 1 base from V and 2 from J, leaving 11 bases between them.

This clonotype was counted at least ten times. CDR3 DNA: TGCGCCAGCAGTCCCAGGGGGGTCACCGGGGAGCTGTTTTTT. Amino acid sequence: CASSPRGVTGELFF. V is TRBV4-1 and J is TRBJ2-2; D is perhaps TRBD1 (7 bases). The germline V gene encodes CDR1 MGHRA and CDR2 YSYEKL. The CDR3 is made up of 14 amino acids. V was clipped by 6 bases and J by 4 bases, with 12 bases between them.

The rearrangement uses TRBV6-1 and TRBJ2-3; 8 bases map to TRBD2. The CDR3 loop spans 15 amino acids. The germline V gene has CDR1 MNHNS and CDR2 SASEGT. V lost 9 bases, J lost 9 bases, and 17 bases stayed unmatched. The CDR3 loop is CASGSGGFGKETQYF. The DNA for the CDR3 is TGTGCCAGTGGGTCGGGGGGGTTTGGCAAAGAGACGCAGTATTTT.

The genes are TRBV25-1 and TRBJ2-1, with D unclear. The end of the DNA is better explained by TRBJ2-7, so the J call may be wrong. Germline CDR1 is MGHDK and CDR2 is SYGVNS. The CDR3 extends over 12 amino acids. The CDR3 DNA reads as TGTGCCAGCAGTGTGAACAGCTACGAGCAGTACTTC. It codes for CASSVNSYEQYF.

V gene TRBV27 combines with J gene TRBJ2-2; 9 positions agree with TRBD1. The CDR3 loop spans 15 amino acids. Per germline, CDR1 MNHEY and CDR2 SMNVEV (reference sequence). The J segment lost 13 bases and the V segment lost 10 bases, leaving 19 bases of the junction unmatched. DNA of the CDR3: TGTGCCACCAAACGAAATTACAGGGGGCGAAGGGGGCTGTTTTTT. It translates to CATKRNYRGRRGLFF.

This clonotype is classed as medium-sized. The chain couples TRBV10-2 to TRBJ2-3, with 9 nucleotides matching TRBD2. J lost 1 base, V lost 5 bases, and 4 bases had no gene match. Germline V gives CDR1 WSHSY, CDR2 SAAADI. The CDR3 is 15 amino acids. CDR3 region: CASSPRTSGTDTQYF. CDR3 bases: TGCGCCAGCAGTCCCCGGACTAGCGGCACAGATACGCAGTATTTT.

This clonotype has just a few counts. The J gene is TRBJ2-1, the V gene TRBV27; a possible D gene is TRBD2 (5 bases). Trimming took 6 bases from V and 8 from J, leaving 14 bases between them. Germline V gene lookup returns CDR1 MNHEY and CDR2 SMNVEV (reference sequence). The CDR3 totals 13 residues. The CDR3 DNA reads TGTGCCAGCAGCCCCTTTGGAGGCGATGAGCAGTTCTTC. Amino acids: CASSPFGGDEQFF.

The chain is built from TRBV7-2 and TRBJ1-3; D unclear. CDR1 and CDR2 (germline): SGHTA, FQGNSA. This CDR3 is 16 amino acids long. V was pared by 5 bases and J by 0 bases, with 14 bases between. In nucleotides, the CDR3 is TGTGCCAGCAGCCTCGGGTCTTCACTCTCTGGAAACACCATATATTTT. Its translation is CASSLGSSLSGNTIYF.

This clonotype was counted a few times. This chain uses TRBV5-1 with TRBJ1-1; 8 positions agree with TRBD1. This CDR3 is 14 amino acids long. V lost 4 bases, J lost 5 bases, and 7 bases stayed unmatched. Germline CDR1 reads SGHRS; CDR2 reads YFSETQ. CDR3 bases: TGCGCCAGCAGCGACAGGGGTATTCTTACTGAAGCTTTCTTT. Encoded protein: CASSDRGILTEAFF.

Details on this clonotype: One base away lies a much larger clone, so this may be a sequencing read error. The chain is built from TRBV6-1 and TRBJ2-5; D is uncertain. The DNA end favors TRBJ2-1, so the J call may be wrong. Germline CDR1 is MNHNS and CDR2 is SASEGT. The CDR3 has 13 residues. Here the CDR3 reads CASSEVGFGEQFF. The CDR3 coding sequence is TGTGCCAGCAGTGAAGTAGGATTTGGGGAGCAGTTCTTC.

Concerning this clonotype: A read error may produce the germline difference seen at one junction end. This chain joins TRBV10-3 and TRBJ2-5, with D perhaps matching TRBD1 or TRBD2 (6 bases each). Looked up from germline, CDR1 is ENHRY and CDR2 is SYGVKD. CDR3 length: 15 residues. The CDR3 sequence: CAGGHGGDDQETQYF. The CDR3 bases are TGTGCCGGGGGGCACGGCGGGGACGACCAAGAGACCCAGTACTTT.

With respect to this clonotype: One end of the junction fails to match germline, which may point to a read error. The genes are TRBV10-1 and TRBJ2-3, with TRBD2 matching over 9 bases. The CDR3 extends over 14 amino acids. Germline V gives CDR1 WNHNN, CDR2 SYGVQD (reference sequence). The CDR3 coding sequence is TGCGCGGGCAGCGGGGGGCGGAACACAGATACGCAGTACTTT. It is translated as CAGSGGRNTDTQYF.

The chain employs TRBV27 and TRBJ2-4; 8 bases map to TRBD2. Trimming removed 6 bases from V and 10 bases from J; junction bases left unmatched: 23. CDR1 is MNHEY and CDR2 is SMNVEV in the germline V gene (reference sequence). The CDR3 is made up of 18 amino acids. This chain's CDR3 is CASSGGGAGRRTTNIQYF. In nucleotides, the CDR3 is TGTGCCAGCAGCGGGGGGGGAGCGGGGCGGAGGACCACAAATATTCAGTACTTC.

With regard to this clonotype: An end of the junction differs from the germline gene, which may be a read error. V gene TRBV5-6 combines with J gene TRBJ2-5; D is ambiguous. The CDR3 extends over 12 amino acids. Germline V lookup: CDR1 SGHDT, CDR2 YYEEEE. CDR3 sequence (DNA): TGTGCCAGCAGCTCCTTGGCAGAGACGCAGTACTTC. Translating gives CASSSLAETQYF.

In this sample, this clonotype turned up a few times. The rearrangement uses TRBV6-5 and TRBJ1-2; D remains unclear. Looked up from germline, CDR1 is MNHEY and CDR2 is SVGAGI. The CDR3 covers 13 residues. V lost 4 bases and J lost 6, with 12 bases in between. DNA for the CDR3: TGTGCCAGCAGTTTAAGAGGGATGGATGGCTACACCTTC. Translation gives CASSLRGMDGYTF.

The CDR3 bases are TGTGCCAGCGGGGCCCACGGGGGCAGGGCCAAAAACACCCAGTACTTC. Amino acids: CASGAHGGRAKNTQYF. The V call is TRBV6-1, the J call TRBJ2-5; D may correspond to TRBD1 or TRBD2 (6 bases each). The germline V and J ends were trimmed by 8 bases and 8 bases, with 27 bases remaining between them. CDR1 and CDR2 from the germline V gene are MNHNS and SASEGT. The CDR3 sequence is 16 residues long.

The chain couples TRBV6-1 to TRBJ2-5, with unresolved D. This CDR3 is built from 12 residues. V lost 3 bases and J 2 bases, leaving 4 bases between the germline ends. Germline loops: CDR1 MNHNS, CDR2 SASEGT. Here the CDR3 reads CASSDQQETQYF. CDR3 nucleotides: TGTGCCAGCAGTGATCAGCAAGAGACCCAGTACTTC.

The chain joins TRBV5-1 to TRBJ2-1; D is undetermined. This CDR3 is 14 amino acids long. Germline V gene lookup returns CDR1 SGHRS and CDR2 YFSETQ. V lost 4 bases and J lost 4, with 12 bases in between. The CDR3 spells CASSTNPRYNEQFF. As DNA, the CDR3 is TGCGCCAGCAGCACCAATCCCAGGTACAATGAGCAGTTCTTC.

This clonotype was found once. The chain is built from TRBV6-5 and TRBJ2-3, with 10 bases lining up with TRBD1. The J call may be incorrect, as the DNA end agrees better with TRBJ2-7. This CDR3 has 15 residues. From germline, CDR1 is MNHEY and CDR2 SVGAGI. The CDR3 spells CASSYGDRGQDTQYF. CDR3 bases: TGTGCCAGCAGTTACGGGGACAGGGGACAAGATACGCAGTACTTC.

The chain uses TRBV27 and TRBJ1-4; D possibly corresponds to TRBD1 (6 bases). Germline lookup yields CDR1 MNHEY and CDR2 SMNVEV (reference sequence). The CDR3 has 14 residues. The ends were cut back, 6 bases at V and 7 bases at J, with 15 bases in the middle. This chain's CDR3 is CASRSGGSGEKLFF. In DNA form, the CDR3 reads TGTGCCAGCAGATCTGGGGGCTCCGGTGAAAAACTGTTTTTT. Looking up the rest from reference TRBV27 and TRBJ1-4 gives the full variable domain: EAQVTQNPRYLITVTGKKLTVTCSQNMNHEYMSWYRQDPGLGLRQIYYSMNVEVTDKGDVPEGYKVSRKEKRNFPLILESPSPNQTSLYFCASRSGGSGEKLFFGSGTQLSVL.